The next 30 T cell receptor beta chains were all read from a single sample in a study of cytomegalovirus exposure and HLA in healthy donors (dated by TCRdb to 2016 to 2017). The library relied on the immunoSEQ multiplex PCR assay. A mixture of 60 forward primers for TCR Vbeta segments and 13 reverse primers for TCR Jbeta segments was used in the multiplex PCR. TCRdb stores this immuneACCESS table with in-frame sequences only. Part of the clones is absent; in the studies checked, under half of the shortfall reflects unresolved V genes, and no reason is known for the rest. The sample yields under 200,000 clones; about 70% were counted once. The top ten clonotypes cover roughly 1.9% of the sample. Source material: PBMCs. The receptors derive from a woman aged 25 to 39 in good health and CMV-seronegative.

V and J are TRBV27 and TRBJ2-7, with 7 bases lining up with TRBD2. V trimming: 3 bases; J trimming: 2 bases; junction bases outside the gene matches: 1. Germline CDR1 reads MNHEY; CDR2 reads SMNVEV (reference sequence). The CDR3 contains 13 residues. This chain's CDR3 is CASSLGGTYEQYF. The CDR3 nucleotides are TGTGCCAGCAGTTTGGGGGGGACCTACGAGCAGTACTTC.

The genes are TRBV30 and TRBJ2-1; 7 bases map to TRBD2. Germline CDR1 GTSNPN, CDR2 SVGIG (reference sequence). The CDR3 is 16 residues long. Trimming cost V 1 base and J 5 bases; bases outside gene matches: 11. In DNA form, the CDR3 reads TGTGCCTGGAGTGCTCTGGGGCTAGCGGCAAACAATGAGCAGTTCTTC. It specifies CAWSALGLAANNEQFF.

The genes are TRBV11-2 and TRBJ2-5; TRBD2 is a possible D gene (7 bases). The V gene lost 2 bases and the J gene lost 5 bases, with 15 bases spanning the gap. This CDR3 comprises 15 residues. Germline CDR1 reads SGHAT; CDR2 reads FQNNGV. The CDR3 DNA is TGTGCCAGCAGCTTAATAGGGGGGGAAGGGGAGACCCAGTACTTC. Translated: CASSLIGGEGETQYF.

V and J are TRBV2 and TRBJ2-1; 8 bases are shared with TRBD2. Germline CDR1 is SNHLY and CDR2 is FYNNEI. The CDR3 sequence is 17 residues long. Trimming removed 6 bases from V and 8 bases from J; junction bases left unmatched: 18. CDR3 sequence reads: CASSAPSSGSGRDEQFF. CDR3 DNA: TGTGCCAGCAGCGCCCCGTCCAGCGGGAGTGGTAGGGATGAGCAGTTCTTC.

This clone was seen only a few times. The genes are TRBV4-3 and TRBJ2-5; possibly TRBD1 for D (6 bases). The CDR3 totals 14 residues. The ends were cut back, 0 bases at V and 3 bases at J, with 8 bases in the middle. CDR1 and CDR2 from the germline V gene are LGHNA and YSLEER. This chain's CDR3 is CASSQDTGKETQYF. The DNA of the CDR3 is TGCGCCAGCAGCCAAGATACAGGGAAAGAGACCCAGTACTTC.

The chain uses TRBV27 and TRBJ2-2; TRBD2 agrees at 9 bases. The CDR3 has 15 residues. Germline CDR1 is MNHEY and CDR2 is SMNVEV (reference sequence). The V gene end was trimmed by 10 bases and the J gene end by 4 bases; junction bases not matched to a gene: 10. In nucleotides, the CDR3 is TGTGCCACGAAGAAGGGACTAGCAGCCACCGGGGAGCTGTTTTTT. Translating it yields CATKKGLAATGELFF.

This clone was counted a single time. This rearrangement joins TRBV4-2 to TRBJ1-3; a weak D match, TRBD1 (5 bases). V was cut by 4 bases and J by 3 bases, with 13 bases left in between. The CDR3 spans 15 residues. Germline V gene data show CDR1 as LGHNA and CDR2 as YNFKEQ. The CDR3: CASSRMGEVGNTIYF. In DNA form, the CDR3 reads TGTGCCAGCAGCCGAATGGGGGAGGTTGGAAACACCATATATTTT.

Points on this clone: Other DNA sequences in the sample encode the same CDR3. J is TRBJ2-3 and V is TRBV4-3; D ambiguous. The V gene lost 1 base and the J gene lost 4 bases, with 3 bases spanning the gap. The CDR3 totals 12 residues. Per the germline V gene, CDR1 is LGHNA and CDR2 is YSLEER. The CDR3 region has the DNA TGCGCCAGCAGCCAAGGAGCAGATACGCAGTATTTT. Translated: CASSQGADTQYF.

This clone was observed a handful of times. The chain has TRBV5-6 and TRBJ2-5, with 7 bases aligning to TRBD1. Germline V gene sequence: CDR1 SGHDT, CDR2 YYEEEE. J was trimmed by 2 bases and V by 3 bases; bases with no gene match: 4. The CDR3 contains 14 residues. The CDR3 DNA reads as TGTGCCAGCAGCTGGGACAGAATACAAGAGACCCAGTACTTC. Its protein product is CASSWDRIQETQYF.

The chain combines TRBV7-9 with TRBJ1-4, with a possible D match to TRBD1 (5 bases). V lost 2 bases and J 4 bases, leaving 14 bases between the germline ends. CDR1 is SEHNR and CDR2 is FQNEAQ in the germline V gene (reference sequence). This CDR3 region has 16 residues. Here the CDR3 reads CASSLPGAGLNEKLFF. CDR3 coding DNA: TGTGCCAGCAGCTTACCTGGTGCAGGGCTTAATGAAAAACTGTTTTTT.

In its sample, this clone was seen a few times. This chain connects TRBV12-5 to TRBJ1-1; D unresolved. The V and J ends lost 7 bases and 1 base respectively, with 10 bases between them. The CDR3 is 13 residues long. Germline loops: CDR1 LGHNT, CDR2 FRNRAP. The CDR3 sequence is CASVPEGNTEAFF. The CDR3 DNA reads as TGTGCTAGTGTCCCGGAGGGGAACACTGAAGCTTTCTTT.

This clone appeared a single time. This chain links TRBV4-2 with TRBJ1-2, with a possible D match to TRBD1 (5 bases). Germline V gene lookup returns CDR1 LGHNA and CDR2 YNFKEQ. This CDR3 is built from 17 residues. Trimming took 1 base from V and 0 from J, leaving 15 bases between them. The CDR3: CASSQGRTYASNYGYTF. CDR3 in DNA: TGTGCCAGCAGCCAAGGACGGACATACGCGTCTAACTATGGCTACACCTTC.

The chain uses TRBV21-1 and TRBJ1-3; TRBD1 reflects the table's D call only, with no check against the DNA. TRBV21-1 is labeled a pseudogene. The CDR3 runs 18 residues. CDR3 sequence reads: CASSKSGGRPDSGNTIYF. CDR3 in DNA: TGTGCCAGCAGCAAATCTGGTGGCAGGCCAGACTCTGGAAACACCATATATTTT.

This chain connects TRBV6-5 to TRBJ2-7; TRBD1 might be the D (6 bases). The CDR3 covers 12 residues. Germline V gene lookup returns CDR1 MNHEY and CDR2 SVGAGI. Trimming stripped 6 bases from V and 4 bases from J, with 10 bases between. The CDR3 here is CASSRGGYEQYF. As DNA, the CDR3 is TGTGCCAGCAGCCGAGGGGGTTACGAGCAGTACTTC.

This clone was seen a single time. The genes are TRBV27 and TRBJ2-7, with D possibly TRBD1 on 6 matching bases. V lost 1 base to trimming and J lost 4 bases, with 17 bases between them. The CDR3 extends over 16 amino acids. Germline V gene data show CDR1 as MNHEY and CDR2 as SMNVEV (reference sequence). The CDR3 loop reads CASSLWTGQGSYEQYF. CDR3 coding DNA: TGTGCCAGCAGTTTATGGACGGGGCAGGGGTCTTACGAGCAGTACTTC.

J is TRBJ1-4 and V is TRBV19, with 7 bases that match TRBD1. The V and J ends lost 4 bases and 7 bases, in that order; junction bases with no gene match: 9. CDR1 and CDR2 (germline): LNHDA, SQIVND (reference sequence). The CDR3 spans 15 residues. CDR3 DNA sequence: TGTGCCAGTAGTAGAACAGGGGATGTTGGTGAAAAACTGTTTTTT. Translating gives CASSRTGDVGEKLFF.

This sequence joins TRBV2 and TRBJ2-6; TRBD2 agrees at 12 bases. This CDR3 has 18 residues. The V segment lost 6 bases and the J segment 0 bases; nucleotides outside the gene matches: 6. Per the germline V gene, CDR1 is SNHLY and CDR2 is FYNNEI. The CDR3 sequence is CASRGTTSGGSGANVLTF. The CDR3 DNA reads TGTGCCAGCAGGGGAACGACTAGCGGGGGCTCTGGGGCCAACGTCCTGACTTTC.

This sequence joins TRBV18 and TRBJ1-2; 9 bases map to TRBD1. V lost 1 base to trimming and J lost 0 bases; unmatched junction nucleotides: 3. Looked up from germline, CDR1 is KGHSH and CDR2 is LQKENI. This CDR3 region has 16 residues. CDR3 nucleotides: TGTGCCAGCTCACCACGGGGACAGGGAGCTAACTATGGCTACACCTTC. It specifies CASSPRGQGANYGYTF.

The chain combines TRBV5-5 with TRBJ1-2; 7 bases map to TRBD1. The germline gives CDR1 SGHKS, CDR2 YYEKEE (reference sequence). V trimming: 2 bases; J trimming: 3 bases; junction bases outside the gene matches: 7. The length of the CDR3 is 15 residues. The CDR3: CASSFGDRPYYGYTF. In DNA, the CDR3 is TGTGCCAGCAGCTTCGGGGACAGACCCTACTATGGCTACACCTTC.

The rearrangement joins TRBV5-6 to TRBJ1-2; tentatively, D is TRBD1 (6 bases). The CDR3 covers 13 residues. V was clipped by 4 bases and J by 3 bases, with 10 bases between them. Germline loops: CDR1 SGHDT, CDR2 YYEEEE. Written as DNA, the CDR3 is TGTGCCAGCAGCCCCGGGACACACTATGGCTACACCTTC. It translates to CASSPGTHYGYTF.

The rearrangement links TRBV5-1 to TRBJ2-5, with unresolved D. Deletions cut 4 bases from V and 4 bases from J, with 11 bases between. CDR1 SGHRS and CDR2 YFSETQ come from the germline V gene. CDR3 size: 13 residues. Written as DNA, the CDR3 is TGCGCCAGCAGCGATGGTTCGAGAGAGACCCAGTACTTC. Its protein product is CASSDGSRETQYF.

This sequence joins TRBV13 and TRBJ2-5; D possibly corresponds to TRBD2 (7 bases). CDR3 length: 15 residues. Germline V gene sequence: CDR1 PRHDT, CDR2 FYEKMQ (reference sequence). With 8 bases removed from V and 5 bases from J, the gap between germline ends came to 21 bases. CDR3: CASQERGGAVETQYF. Here the CDR3 DNA reads TGTGCCAGCCAAGAAAGGGGGGGGGCGGTTGAGACCCAGTACTTC.

The V gene is TRBV28, the J gene TRBJ2-5; 8 bases align to TRBD2. The CDR3 runs to 15 residues. Germline V CDR1 and CDR2: MDHEN, SYDVKM. Trimming removed 6 bases from V and 4 bases from J; junction bases left unmatched: 10. CDR3 in amino acids: CASRPSVAGSETQYF. CDR3 in DNA: TGTGCCAGCAGACCTTCGGTAGCGGGATCAGAGACCCAGTACTTC.

The rearrangement uses TRBV29-1 and TRBJ1-2; D possibly corresponds to TRBD1 (5 bases). The V gene lost 3 bases and the J gene lost 8 bases, with 10 bases spanning the gap. The length of the CDR3 is 11 residues. CDR1 and CDR2 (germline): SQVTM, ANQGSEA. CDR3 residues: CSVERGGGYTF. The CDR3 DNA reads TGCAGCGTTGAGAGGGGAGGGGGCTACACCTTC.

V is TRBV7-9 and J is TRBJ1-1; a weak D match, TRBD1 (6 bases). Germline CDR1 and CDR2: SEHNR and FQNEAQ (reference sequence). V was clipped by 7 bases and J by 14 bases, with 20 bases between them. This CDR3 is 12 amino acids long. CDR3 DNA sequence: TGTGCCAGCAATGGGGGCCCGGACGGATACTTCTTT. Amino acids: CASNGGPDGYFF. The entire variable domain, with the rest obtained from reference TRBV7-9 and TRBJ1-1, is as follows: DTGVSQNPRHKITKRGQNVTFRCDPISEHNRLYWYRQTLGQGPEFLTYFQNEAQLEKSRLLSDRFSAERPKGSFSTLEIQRTEQGDSAMYLCASNGGPDGYFFGQGTRLTVV.

The V and J genes are TRBV11-2 and TRBJ2-6; no reliable D call. This CDR3 region has 15 residues. V dropped 1 base and J dropped 4 bases, with 8 bases sitting between them. The germline V gene encodes CDR1 SGHAT and CDR2 FQNNGV. The CDR3 sequence: CASSLVRQGANVLTF. The CDR3 DNA sequence: TGTGCCAGCAGCTTAGTGCGGCAGGGGGCCAACGTCCTGACTTTC. Based on the CDR3 plus reference TRBV11-2 and TRBJ2-6, the full variable domain is EAGVAQSPRYKIIEKRQSVAFWCNPISGHATLYWYQQILGQGPKLLIQFQNNGVVDDSQLPKDRFSAERLKGVDSTLKIQPAKLEDSAVYLCASSLVRQGANVLTFGAGSRLTVL.

The CDR3 is CASSLHARGRGTGELFF. In nucleotides, the CDR3 is TGTGCCAGCAGCTTACATGCCAGGGGCAGAGGCACCGGGGAGCTGTTTTTT. J is TRBJ2-2 and V is TRBV7-3, with D perhaps TRBD1 (6 bases). The ends were cut back, 2 bases at V and 4 bases at J, with 17 bases in the middle. CDR3 length: 17 amino acids. CDR1 and CDR2 (germline): SGHTA, FQGTGA.

The chain links TRBV7-2 to TRBJ2-5; D not resolved. The J call is uncertain, as TRBJ2-7 better fits the DNA end. CDR3 length: 11 residues. In germline, CDR1 is SGHTA, CDR2 FQGNSA. CDR3: CASSLNYEQYF. CDR3 sequence (DNA): TGTGCCAGCAGCTTAAACTACGAGCAGTACTTC.

This clone was seen more than once but under ten times. The chain joins TRBV2 to TRBJ2-1, with TRBD1 matching over 9 bases. Unmatched junction bases numbered 5, after V lost 7 bases and J lost 1 base. The CDR3 has 15 amino acids. Germline V gives CDR1 SNHLY, CDR2 FYNNEI. CDR3 nucleotides: TGTGCCAGCAACGGACAGGGGCGATCCTACAATGAGCAGTTCTTC. It is translated as CASNGQGRSYNEQFF. The complete variable domain, with remaining parts taken from reference TRBV2 and TRBJ2-1, reads EPEVTQTPSHQVTQMGQEVILRCVPISNHLYFYWYRQILGQKVEFLVSFYNNEISEKSEIFDDQFSVERPDGSNFTLKIRSTKLEDSAMYFCASNGQGRSYNEQFFGPGTRLTVL.

The chain joins TRBV5-4 to TRBJ1-5; D gene ambiguous. The V gene's germline CDR1 is SGHNT and CDR2 YYREEE (reference sequence). Trimming shortened V by 0 bases and J by 7 bases, and 11 bases separated the two germline ends. The CDR3 runs 14 residues. As DNA, the CDR3 is TGTGCCAGCAGCTTGGCCGGGTCGTCCCAGCCCCAGCATTTT. Translating it yields CASSLAGSSQPQHF.